This TCR beta chain was observed in a study of cytomegalovirus exposure and HLA in healthy donors. Study in general: About 179 million T cells yielded roughly 120 million unique TCR beta sequences in earlier analysis.

As to this clone: Its antigen is not identified.

Notes on the study in general: In an earlier analysis, about 87% or about 30%: the productive usage of most TCR beta V segments.

Both 60 Vbeta primers and 13 Jbeta primers went into the PCR. Sequenced by immunoSEQ multiplex PCR; TCRdb stores in-frame clones only, minus some. This sample has roughly 280,000 clones, with about 66% found just once. Trimming left V 5 bases short and J 0 bases short, with 11 bases between. The CDR3 covers 14 residues. Germline lookup yields CDR1 LNHNV and CDR2 YYDKDF (reference sequence). Sequenced sample: PBMCs. This chain connects TRBV15 to TRBJ2-7, with D possibly being TRBD1 (6 bases). The clonotype comes from a female donor in good health and CMV-seronegative. The CDR3 nucleotides are TGTGCCACCAGCCCCGGGACACTCTCCTACGAGCAGTACTTC. This encodes CATSPGTLSYEQYF.